This T cell receptor (beta chain) was sequenced for a study of blood T cell repertoires in COVID-19. About the research overall: Sites in the United States, Italy and Spain provided acute and convalescent COVID-19 samples. PBMCs, B-cell-depleted T cells, or T cells provided the cDNA or gDNA that made up the material.

This CDR3 has 13 residues. Trimming took off 7 bases at V and 0 bases at J, with 9 bases between the two ends. CDR1 and CDR2 (germline): SNHLY, FYNNEI. The method was immunoSEQ multiplex PCR; TCRdb's version includes in-frame clones alone and lacks a portion of them. Here the sample spans about 190,000 clones, roughly nine tenths being singletons. Sequencing was carried out using peripheral blood. The TCR sequence derives from a man aged 25 to 40 with acute or convalescent COVID-19. V gene TRBV2 combines with J gene TRBJ1-1; D remains unclear. This chain's CDR3 is CASTGEVNTEAFF. CDR3 nucleotides: TGTGCCAGCACCGGGGAGGTGAACACTGAAGCTTTCTTT.